The text below deals with one TCR beta chain. This sample is drawn from a study of blood T cells in healthy people across ages. Then a second PCR, running about 7 to 11 cycles, was carried out with a sample-barcoded 5' primer and a J-beta primer mix. TCRdb recomputed calls from the 5' RACE reads with MiXCR, one row per CDR3 protein. The data hold about 1 million distinct CDR3 sequences, with over 35% observed a single time. The germline V gene has CDR1 ENHRY and CDR2 SYGVKD. CDR3 length: 16 amino acids. V lost 4 bases and J lost 2, with 12 bases in between. This sequence originates from a woman aged 60-70 years in good health. Sequencing was performed on blood. The rearrangement uses TRBV10-3 and TRBJ2-6, with a possible D match to TRBD2 (6 bases). The CDR3 nucleotides are TGTGCCATCAGTGCGACTAGTCCAGCTGGGGCCAACGTCCTGACTTTC. This encodes CAISATSPAGANVLTF.